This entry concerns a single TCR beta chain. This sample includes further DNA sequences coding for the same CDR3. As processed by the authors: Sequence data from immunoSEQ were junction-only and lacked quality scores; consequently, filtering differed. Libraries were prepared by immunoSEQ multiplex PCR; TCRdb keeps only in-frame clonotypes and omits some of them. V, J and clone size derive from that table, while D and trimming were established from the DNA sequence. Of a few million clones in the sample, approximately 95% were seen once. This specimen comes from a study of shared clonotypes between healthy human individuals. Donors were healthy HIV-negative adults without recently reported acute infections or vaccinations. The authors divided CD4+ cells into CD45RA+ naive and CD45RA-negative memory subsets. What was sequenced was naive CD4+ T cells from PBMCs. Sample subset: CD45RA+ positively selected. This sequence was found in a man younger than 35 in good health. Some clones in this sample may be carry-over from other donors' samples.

Written as DNA, the CDR3 is TGTGCCAGCAGCTTCAGCGGGAGCACAGATACGCAGTATTTT. This gives the protein CASSFSGSTDTQYF. The V gene is TRBV7-2, the J gene TRBJ2-3; perhaps TRBD2 as D (6 bases). Germline CDR1 SGHTA, CDR2 FQGNSA. V was trimmed by 3 bases and J by 0 bases, leaving 7 bases between them. This CDR3 is built from 14 residues.